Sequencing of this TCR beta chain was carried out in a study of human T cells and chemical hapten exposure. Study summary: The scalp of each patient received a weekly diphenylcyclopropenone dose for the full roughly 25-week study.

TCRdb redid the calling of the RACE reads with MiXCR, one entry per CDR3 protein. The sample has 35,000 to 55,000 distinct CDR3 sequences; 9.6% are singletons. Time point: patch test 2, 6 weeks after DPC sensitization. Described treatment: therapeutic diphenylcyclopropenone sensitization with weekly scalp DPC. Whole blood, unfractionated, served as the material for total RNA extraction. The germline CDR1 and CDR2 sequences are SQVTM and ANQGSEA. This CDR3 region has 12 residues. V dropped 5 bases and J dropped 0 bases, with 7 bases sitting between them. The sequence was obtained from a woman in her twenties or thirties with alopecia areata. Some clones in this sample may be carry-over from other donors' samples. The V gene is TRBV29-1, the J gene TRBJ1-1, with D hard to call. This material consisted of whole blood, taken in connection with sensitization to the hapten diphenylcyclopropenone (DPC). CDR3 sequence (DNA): TGCAGCGTTAATTCAGTGAACACTGAAGCTTTCTTT. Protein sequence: CSVNSVNTEAFF.